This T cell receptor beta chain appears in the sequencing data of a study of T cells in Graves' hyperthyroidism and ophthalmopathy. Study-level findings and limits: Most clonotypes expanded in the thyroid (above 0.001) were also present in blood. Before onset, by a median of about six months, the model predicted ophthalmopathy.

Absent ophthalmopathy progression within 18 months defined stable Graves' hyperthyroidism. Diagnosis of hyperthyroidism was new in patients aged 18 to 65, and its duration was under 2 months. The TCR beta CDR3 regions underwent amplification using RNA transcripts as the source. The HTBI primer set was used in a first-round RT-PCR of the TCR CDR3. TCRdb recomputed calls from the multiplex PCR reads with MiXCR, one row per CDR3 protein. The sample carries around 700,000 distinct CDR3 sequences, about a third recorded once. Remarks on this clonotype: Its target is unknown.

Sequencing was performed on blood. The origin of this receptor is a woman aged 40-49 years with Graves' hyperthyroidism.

The DNA for the CDR3 is TGTGCCAGCGAGCCAGCTCGCAATCAGCCCCAGCATTTT. Encoded protein: CASEPARNQPQHF. The chain joins TRBV6-5 to TRBJ1-5; D ambiguous. Germline V gene lookup returns CDR1 MNHEY and CDR2 SVGAGI. Trimming pared 8 bases from V and 2 bases from J, leaving 10 bases between. The length of the CDR3 is 13 residues.